This T cell receptor (beta chain) came from a study of shared clonotypes between healthy human individuals. Germline CDR1 and CDR2: LGHNA and YNFKEQ. The CDR3 sequence is 14 residues long. The V gene end was trimmed by 1 base and the J gene end by 8 bases; junction bases not matched to a gene: 3. TCRdb's copy holds only in-frame clones and misses some; the assay was immunoSEQ multiplex PCR. The sample records 2 million to 2.5 million clones, roughly 90% being singletons. The chain couples TRBV4-2 to TRBJ1-4; 8 bases are shared with TRBD1. This sequence was found in a man aged 18 to 30 in good health. Some clones in this sample may be carry-over from other donors' samples. Material for sequencing was naive CD4+ T cells from PBMCs. Subset defined: CD45RA+ positively selected. The CDR3 is CASSQGTGNEKLFF. Here the CDR3 DNA reads TGTGCCAGCAGCCAAGGGACAGGGAACGAAAAACTGTTTTTT.